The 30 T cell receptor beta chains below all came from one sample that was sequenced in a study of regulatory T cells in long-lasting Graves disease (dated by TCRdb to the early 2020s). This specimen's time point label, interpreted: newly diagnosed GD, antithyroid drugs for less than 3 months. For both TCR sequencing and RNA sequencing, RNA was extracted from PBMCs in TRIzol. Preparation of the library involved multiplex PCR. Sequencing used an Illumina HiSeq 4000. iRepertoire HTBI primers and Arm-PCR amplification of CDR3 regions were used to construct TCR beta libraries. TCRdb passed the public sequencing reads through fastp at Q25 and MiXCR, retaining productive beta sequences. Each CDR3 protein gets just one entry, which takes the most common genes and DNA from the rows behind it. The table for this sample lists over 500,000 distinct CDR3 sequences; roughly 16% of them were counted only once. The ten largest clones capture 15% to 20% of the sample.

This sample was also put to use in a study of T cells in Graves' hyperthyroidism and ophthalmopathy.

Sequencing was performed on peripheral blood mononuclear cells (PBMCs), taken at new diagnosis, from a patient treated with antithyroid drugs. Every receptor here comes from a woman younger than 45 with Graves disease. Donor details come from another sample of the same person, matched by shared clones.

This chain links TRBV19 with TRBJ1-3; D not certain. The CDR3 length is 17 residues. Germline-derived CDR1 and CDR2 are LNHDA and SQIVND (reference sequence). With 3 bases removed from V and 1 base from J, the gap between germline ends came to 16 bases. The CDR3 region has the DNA TGTGCCAGTAGTATCTCCGGAATCTCTCTTTCTGGAAACACCATATATTTT. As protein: CASSISGISLSGNTIYF.

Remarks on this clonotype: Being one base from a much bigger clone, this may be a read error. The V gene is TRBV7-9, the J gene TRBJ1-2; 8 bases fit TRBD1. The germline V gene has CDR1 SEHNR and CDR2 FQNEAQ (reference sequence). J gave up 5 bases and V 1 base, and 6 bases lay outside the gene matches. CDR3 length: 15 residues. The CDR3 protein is CASSLVRDRRYGYTF. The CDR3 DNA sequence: TGTGCCAGCAGCTTAGTTCGGGACAGGAGGTATGGCTACACCTTC.

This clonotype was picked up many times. DNA for the CDR3: TGTGCCAGCAGTTACTCTGGGGGAGGGCCTTTAAGAGATACGCAGTATTTT. Translating gives CASSYSGGGPLRDTQYF. The V and J genes are TRBV6-5 and TRBJ2-3, with 7 bases that match TRBD2. Germline CDR1 and CDR2: MNHEY and SVGAGI. The CDR3 runs 17 residues. Losses at the gene ends were 0 bases for V and 5 bases for J; bases not matched to a gene: 11.

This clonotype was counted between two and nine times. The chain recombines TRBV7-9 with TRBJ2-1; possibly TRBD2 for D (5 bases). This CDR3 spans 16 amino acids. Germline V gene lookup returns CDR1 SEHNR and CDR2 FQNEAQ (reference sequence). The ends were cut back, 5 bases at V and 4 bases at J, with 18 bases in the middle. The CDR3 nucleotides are TGTGCCAGCAGCCCTATAGGTAGCGCGATTTACAATGAGCAGTTCTTC. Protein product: CASSPIGSAIYNEQFF.

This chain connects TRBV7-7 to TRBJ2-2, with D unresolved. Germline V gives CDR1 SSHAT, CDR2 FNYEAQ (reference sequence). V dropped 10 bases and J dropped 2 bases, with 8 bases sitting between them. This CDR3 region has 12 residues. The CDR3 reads CAISTNTGELFF. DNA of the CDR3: TGTGCCATAAGTACAAACACCGGGGAGCTGTTTTTT.

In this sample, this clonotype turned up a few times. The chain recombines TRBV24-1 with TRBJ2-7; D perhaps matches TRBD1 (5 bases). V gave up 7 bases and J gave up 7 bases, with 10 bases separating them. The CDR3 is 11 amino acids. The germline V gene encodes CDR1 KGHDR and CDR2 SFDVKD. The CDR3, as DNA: TGTGCCACCAGCAGGGCTGGGGAGCAGTACTTC. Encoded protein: CATSRAGEQYF.

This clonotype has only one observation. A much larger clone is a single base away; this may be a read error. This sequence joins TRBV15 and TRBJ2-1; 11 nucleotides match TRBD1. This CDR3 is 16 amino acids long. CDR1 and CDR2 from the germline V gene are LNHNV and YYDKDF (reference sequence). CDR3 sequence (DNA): TGTGCCACCAGCAAAGGACAGGGGGCGTTATACAGTGAGCAGTTCTTC. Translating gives CATSKGQGALYSEQFF.

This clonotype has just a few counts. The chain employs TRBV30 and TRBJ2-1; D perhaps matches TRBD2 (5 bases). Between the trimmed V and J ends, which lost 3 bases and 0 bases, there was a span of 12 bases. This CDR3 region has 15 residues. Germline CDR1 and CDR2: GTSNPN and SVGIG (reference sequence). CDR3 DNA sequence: TGTGCCTGGAGGACTCCCAGCGGCTCCTACAATGAGCAGTTCTTC. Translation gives CAWRTPSGSYNEQFF.

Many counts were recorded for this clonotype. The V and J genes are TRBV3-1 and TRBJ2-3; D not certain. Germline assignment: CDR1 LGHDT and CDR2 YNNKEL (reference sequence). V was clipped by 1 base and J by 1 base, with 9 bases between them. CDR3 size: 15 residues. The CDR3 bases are TGTGCCAGCAGCCAAGTGATAGAACGCACAGATACGCAGTATTTT. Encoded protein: CASSQVIERTDTQYF.

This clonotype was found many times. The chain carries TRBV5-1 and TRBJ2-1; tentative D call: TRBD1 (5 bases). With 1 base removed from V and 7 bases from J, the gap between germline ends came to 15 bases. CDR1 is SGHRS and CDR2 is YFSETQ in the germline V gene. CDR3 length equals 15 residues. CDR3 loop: CASSLWQGLGNEQFF. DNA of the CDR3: TGCGCCAGCAGCTTGTGGCAGGGTCTTGGGAATGAGCAGTTCTTC.

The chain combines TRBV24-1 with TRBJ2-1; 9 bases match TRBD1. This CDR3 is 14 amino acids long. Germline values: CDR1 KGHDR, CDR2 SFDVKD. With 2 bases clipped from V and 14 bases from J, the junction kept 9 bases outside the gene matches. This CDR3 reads CATSDSTGGAGKFF. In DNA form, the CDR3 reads TGTGCCACCAGTGATTCAACAGGGGGCGCCGGGAAGTTCTTC.

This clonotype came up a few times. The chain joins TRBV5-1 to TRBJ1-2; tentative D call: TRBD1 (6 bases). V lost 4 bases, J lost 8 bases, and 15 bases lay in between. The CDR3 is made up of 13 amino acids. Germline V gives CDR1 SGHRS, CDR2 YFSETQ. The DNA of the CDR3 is TGCGCCAGCAGCATAGGACAGTCGAAGGGCTACACCTTC. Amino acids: CASSIGQSKGYTF. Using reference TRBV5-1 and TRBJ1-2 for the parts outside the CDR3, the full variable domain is KAGVTQTPRYLIKTRGQQVTLSCSPISGHRSVSWYQQTPGQGLQFLFEYFSETQRNKGNFPGRFSGRQFSNSRSEMNVSTLELGDSALYLCASSIGQSKGYTFGSGTRLTVV.

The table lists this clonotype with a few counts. Here the CDR3 DNA reads TGTGCCACCAGTGCGGGACAGTCGTCTAGCACAGATACGCAGTATTTT. Protein sequence: CATSAGQSSSTDTQYF. The chain links TRBV24-1 to TRBJ2-3; 7 bases match TRBD1. The CDR3 length is 16 residues. Looked up from germline, CDR1 is KGHDR and CDR2 is SFDVKD. The V gene end was trimmed by 5 bases and the J gene end by 0 bases; junction bases not matched to a gene: 7.

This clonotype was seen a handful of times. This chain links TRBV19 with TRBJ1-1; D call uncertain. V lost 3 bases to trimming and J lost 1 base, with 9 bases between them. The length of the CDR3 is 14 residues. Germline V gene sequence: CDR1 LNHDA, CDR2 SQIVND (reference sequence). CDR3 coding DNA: TGTGCCAGTAGTATGGTAGGGAAGAACACTGAAGCTTTCTTT. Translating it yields CASSMVGKNTEAFF.

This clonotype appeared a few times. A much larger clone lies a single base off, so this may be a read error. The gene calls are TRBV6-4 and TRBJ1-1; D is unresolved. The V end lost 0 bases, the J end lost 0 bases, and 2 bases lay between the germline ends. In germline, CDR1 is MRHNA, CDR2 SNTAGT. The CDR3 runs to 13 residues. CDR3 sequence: CASSDSMNTEAFF. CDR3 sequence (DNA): TGTGCCAGCAGTGACTCGATGAACACTGAAGCTTTCTTT.

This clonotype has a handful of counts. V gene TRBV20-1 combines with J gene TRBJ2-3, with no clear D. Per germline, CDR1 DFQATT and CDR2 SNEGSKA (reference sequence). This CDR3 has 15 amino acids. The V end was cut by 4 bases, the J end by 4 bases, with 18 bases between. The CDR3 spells CSANFIKGDPDTQYF. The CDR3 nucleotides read TGCAGTGCTAATTTCATAAAAGGCGACCCAGATACGCAGTATTTT.

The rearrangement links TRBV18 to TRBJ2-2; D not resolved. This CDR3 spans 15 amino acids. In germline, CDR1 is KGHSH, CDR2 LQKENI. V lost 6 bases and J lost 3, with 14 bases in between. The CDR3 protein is CASSSWDEHTGELFF. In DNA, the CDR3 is TGTGCCAGCTCGAGCTGGGATGAGCACACCGGGGAGCTGTTTTTT.

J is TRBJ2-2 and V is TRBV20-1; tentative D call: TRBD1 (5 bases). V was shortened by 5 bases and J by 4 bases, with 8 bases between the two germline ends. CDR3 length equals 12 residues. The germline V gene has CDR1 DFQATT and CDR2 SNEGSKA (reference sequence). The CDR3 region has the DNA TGCAGTGCTTTAACAGGCACCGGGGAGCTGTTTTTT. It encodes CSALTGTGELFF.

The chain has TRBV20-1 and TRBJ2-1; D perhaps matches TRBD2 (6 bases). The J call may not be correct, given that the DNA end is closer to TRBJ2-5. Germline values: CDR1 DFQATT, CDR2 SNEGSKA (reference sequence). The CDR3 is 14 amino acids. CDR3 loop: CSALISGEWETQYF. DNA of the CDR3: TGCAGTGCCCTCATTTCGGGGGAGTGGGAGACCCAGTACTTC.

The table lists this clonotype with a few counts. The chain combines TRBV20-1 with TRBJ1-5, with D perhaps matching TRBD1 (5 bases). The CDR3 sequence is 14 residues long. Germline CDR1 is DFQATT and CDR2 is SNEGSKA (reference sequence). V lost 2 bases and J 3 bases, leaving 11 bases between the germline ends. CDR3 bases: TGCAGTGCTAGACTACCGGACACCAATCAGCCCCAGCATTTT. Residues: CSARLPDTNQPQHF.

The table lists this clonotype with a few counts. The CDR3 sequence: CASSGGGDSTDTQYF. CDR3 DNA sequence: TGTGCCAGCAGTGGCGGGGGCGACAGCACAGATACGCAGTATTTT. This chain joins TRBV28 and TRBJ2-3, with a tentative D call TRBD2 (7 bases). This CDR3 region has 15 residues. CDR1 is MDHEN and CDR2 is SYDVKM in the germline V gene. Trimming left V 5 bases short and J 0 bases short, with 12 bases between.

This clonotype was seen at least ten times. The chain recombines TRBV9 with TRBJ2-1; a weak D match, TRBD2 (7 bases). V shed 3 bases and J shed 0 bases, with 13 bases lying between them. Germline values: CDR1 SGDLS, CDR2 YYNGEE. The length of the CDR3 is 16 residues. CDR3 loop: CASSEGGDTSYNEQFF. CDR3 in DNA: TGTGCCAGCAGCGAGGGGGGGGACACCTCCTACAATGAGCAGTTCTTC.

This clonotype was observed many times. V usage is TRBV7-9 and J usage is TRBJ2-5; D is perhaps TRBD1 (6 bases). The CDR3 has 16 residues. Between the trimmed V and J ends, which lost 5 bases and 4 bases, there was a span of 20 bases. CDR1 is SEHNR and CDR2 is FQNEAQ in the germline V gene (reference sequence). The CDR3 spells CASSEQGTFTAETQYF. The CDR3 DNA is TGTGCCAGCAGCGAACAGGGAACCTTCACCGCAGAGACCCAGTACTTC.

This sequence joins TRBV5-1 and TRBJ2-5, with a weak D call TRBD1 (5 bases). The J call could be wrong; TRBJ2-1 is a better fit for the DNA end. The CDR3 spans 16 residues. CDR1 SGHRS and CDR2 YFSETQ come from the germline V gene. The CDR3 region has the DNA TGCGCCAGCAGCTTTAGGGGTGATCCTAGAAGTAATGAGCAGTTCTTC. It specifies CASSFRGDPRSNEQFF.

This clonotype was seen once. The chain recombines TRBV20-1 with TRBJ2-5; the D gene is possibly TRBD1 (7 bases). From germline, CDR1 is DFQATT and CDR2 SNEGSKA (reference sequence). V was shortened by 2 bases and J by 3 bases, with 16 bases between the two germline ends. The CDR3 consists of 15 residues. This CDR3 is CSARRAGQSKETQYF. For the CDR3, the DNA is TGCAGTGCTAGAAGGGCGGGACAGTCTAAAGAGACCCAGTACTTC.

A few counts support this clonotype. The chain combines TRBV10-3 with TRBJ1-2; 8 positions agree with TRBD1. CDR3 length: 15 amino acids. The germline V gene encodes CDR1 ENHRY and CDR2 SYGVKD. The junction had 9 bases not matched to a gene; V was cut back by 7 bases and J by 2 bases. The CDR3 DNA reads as TGTGCCATCAATGAACGGGGACAGGCAAACTATGGCTACACCTTC. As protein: CAINERGQANYGYTF.

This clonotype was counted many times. In DNA form, the CDR3 reads TGTGCCATCAGGCCCCCCGGGACTAGCGGGGGCTCTGGGGCCAACGTCCTGACTTTC. It translates to CAIRPPGTSGGSGANVLTF. V is TRBV10-3 and J is TRBJ2-6; 14 positions agree with TRBD2. V shed 6 bases, J shed 0 bases, and the junction held 7 bases outside the gene matches. Germline V gene lookup returns CDR1 ENHRY and CDR2 SYGVKD. CDR3 length equals 19 residues.

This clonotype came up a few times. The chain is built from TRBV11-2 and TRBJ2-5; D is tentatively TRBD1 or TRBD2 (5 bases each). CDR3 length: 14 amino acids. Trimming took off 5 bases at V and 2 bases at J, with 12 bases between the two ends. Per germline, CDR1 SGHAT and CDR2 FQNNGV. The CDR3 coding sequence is TGTGCCAGCAGCCTCCTCTGGGGGCAAGAGACCCAGTACTTC. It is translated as CASSLLWGQETQYF. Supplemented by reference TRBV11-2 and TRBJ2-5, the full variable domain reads EAGVAQSPRYKIIEKRQSVAFWCNPISGHATLYWYQQILGQGPKLLIQFQNNGVVDDSQLPKDRFSAERLKGVDSTLKIQPAKLEDSAVYLCASSLLWGQETQYFGPGTRLLVL.

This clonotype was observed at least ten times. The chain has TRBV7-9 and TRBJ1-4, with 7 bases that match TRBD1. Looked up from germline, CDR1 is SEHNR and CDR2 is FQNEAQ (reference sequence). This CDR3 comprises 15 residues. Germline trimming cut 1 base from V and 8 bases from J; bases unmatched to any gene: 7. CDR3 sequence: CASSLVLGGMEKLFF. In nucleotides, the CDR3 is TGTGCCAGCAGCTTAGTGTTAGGGGGCATGGAAAAACTGTTTTTT.

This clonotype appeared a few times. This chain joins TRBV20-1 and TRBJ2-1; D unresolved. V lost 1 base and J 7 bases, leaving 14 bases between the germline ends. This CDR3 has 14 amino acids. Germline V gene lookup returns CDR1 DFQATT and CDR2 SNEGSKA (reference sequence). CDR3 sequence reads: CSARVRWLLNEQFF. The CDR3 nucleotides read TGCAGTGCTAGAGTGAGGTGGCTCCTGAATGAGCAGTTCTTC.